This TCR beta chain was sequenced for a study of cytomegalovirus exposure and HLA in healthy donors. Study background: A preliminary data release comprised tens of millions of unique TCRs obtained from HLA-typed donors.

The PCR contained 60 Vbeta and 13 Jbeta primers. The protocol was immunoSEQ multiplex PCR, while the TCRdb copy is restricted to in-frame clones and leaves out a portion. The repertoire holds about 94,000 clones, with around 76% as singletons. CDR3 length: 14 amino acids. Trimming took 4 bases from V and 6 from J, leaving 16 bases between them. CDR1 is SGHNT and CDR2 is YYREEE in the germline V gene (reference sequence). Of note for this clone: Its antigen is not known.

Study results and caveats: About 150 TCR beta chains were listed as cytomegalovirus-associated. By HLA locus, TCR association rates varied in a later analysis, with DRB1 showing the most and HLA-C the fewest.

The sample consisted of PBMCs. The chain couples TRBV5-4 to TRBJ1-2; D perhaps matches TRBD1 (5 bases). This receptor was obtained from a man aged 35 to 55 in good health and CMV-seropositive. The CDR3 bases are TGTGCCAGCAGCATTCGGGGGGTGGATCATGGCTACACCTTC. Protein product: CASSIRGVDHGYTF. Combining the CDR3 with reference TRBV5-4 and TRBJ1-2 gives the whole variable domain ETGVTQSPTHLIKTRGQQVTLRCSSQSGHNTVSWYQQALGQGPQFIFQYYREEENGRGNFPPRFSGLQFPNYSSELNVNALELDDSALYLCASSIRGVDHGYTFGSGTRLTVV.